Listed below are T cell receptor beta chains from one sample, sequenced in a study of cytomegalovirus exposure and HLA in healthy donors. Profiled with immunoSEQ multiplex PCR; TCRdb holds only in-frame clones, not every one. This sample has tens of thousands of clones, with roughly 64% found just once. The sample was PBMCs. The receptors stem from a man aged 50 or older in good health and CMV-seropositive. Each CDR3 is given with its conserved first and last residue. The D gene is left open where the match is weak. Some rows mark clone size as missing; the rest say once, few, many or name a class of expanded clone.

len,v_gene,d_gene,j_gene,abundance,CDR3nt,CDR3aa
15,TRBV5-4,NA,TRBJ1-1,few,TGTGCCAGCAGCACCTACAGAGGGCAGAACACTGAAGCTTTCTTT,CASSTYRGQNTEAFF
12,TRBV6-6,NA,TRBJ2-3,NA,TGTGCCAGCAGTTACAGGGGAGATACGCAGTATTTT,CASSYRGDTQYF
15,TRBV7-9,TRBD2,TRBJ2-1,NA,TGTGCCAGCAGCTTAGTAGCGGGGGGGGACAATGAGCAGTTCTTC,CASSLVAGGDNEQFF
14,TRBV6-5,TRBD1,TRBJ1-5,few,TGTGCCAGCAGCCTGGACAGGGGGATGCAGCCCCAGCATTTT,CASSLDRGMQPQHF
16,TRBV6-6,NA,TRBJ1-4,NA,TGTGCCAGCAGTTACCCCAAGGGGGAGGGTAATGAAAAACTGTTTTTT,CASSYPKGEGNEKLFF
14,TRBV11-3,NA,TRBJ1-6,few,TGTGCCAGCAGCTTAGGGGTCGGCGGTTCACCCCTCCACTTT,CASSLGVGGSPLHF
13,TRBV6-5,NA,TRBJ2-7,NA,TGTGCCAGCAGTTATAGCAGGGCCTACGAGCAGTACTTC,CASSYSRAYEQYF
14,TRBV6-5,TRBD1,TRBJ1-2,NA,TGTGCCAGCAGCCGCCCGGGACAGAACTATGGCTACACCTTC,CASSRPGQNYGYTF
17,TRBV4-3,NA,TRBJ1-2,NA,TGCGCCAGCAGCCAAGAAATAAGCGGGGGCCGGGGCGATGGCTACACCTTC,CASSQEISGGRGDGYTF
14,TRBV28,NA,TRBJ2-2,NA,TGTGCCAGCAGACAAGTGACAGGAACCGGGGAGCTGTTTTTT,CASRQVTGTGELFF
15,TRBV9,TRBD1,TRBJ1-4,few,TGTGCCAGCAGCTCTCGGACAGGGACTAATGAAAAACTGTTTTTT,CASSSRTGTNEKLFF
13,TRBV7-3,NA,TRBJ1-4,NA,TGTGCCAGCAGCTGGGACATTAATGAAAAACTGTTTTTT,CASSWDINEKLFF
14,TRBV7-3,TRBD1,TRBJ1-1,NA,TGTGCCAGCAGCTTAGTAGGGACAGTCCCTGAAGCTTTCTTT,CASSLVGTVPEAFF
14,TRBV5-1,NA,TRBJ1-1,few,TGCGCCAGCAGCTTGGTGGGGAGGAACACTGAAGCTTTCTTT,CASSLVGRNTEAFF
11,TRBV30,NA,TRBJ1-1,NA,TGTGCCTGGAGTGTAGACAGTGAAGCTTTCTTT,CAWSVDSEAFF
13,TRBV30,NA,TRBJ1-1,NA,TGTGCCTGGAGTGTACAGACGGACACTGAAGCTTTCTTT,CAWSVQTDTEAFF
15,TRBV5-6,NA,TRBJ1-6,NA,TGTGCCAGCAGCTTGGATACAGGATATAATTCACCCCTCCACTTT,CASSLDTGYNSPLHF
14,TRBV27,NA,TRBJ1-2,NA,TGTGCCAGCAGTTTATCTGGACAGCTCTATGGCTACACCTTC,CASSLSGQLYGYTF
14,TRBV5-1,NA,TRBJ1-1,NA,TGCGCCAGCAAACCAGGGGTCATGAACACTGAAGCTTTCTTT,CASKPGVMNTEAFF
14,TRBV19,TRBD1,TRBJ1-6,NA,TGTGCCAGTAGTATCGACAGGGATAGGACACCCCTCCACTTT,CASSIDRDRTPLHF
14,TRBV7-3,TRBD2,TRBJ2-5,NA,TGTGCCAGCAGCGATGGGACTGCGACGGGAGGCCAGTACTTC,CASSDGTATGGQYF
16,TRBV4-2,TRBD1,TRBJ1-2,NA,TGTGCCAGCAGCCAACACCGGGGACAGGGGATATATGGCTACACCTTC,CASSQHRGQGIYGYTF
13,TRBV11-2,NA,TRBJ1-1,NA,TGTGCCAGCAGCTTAGATCAGAACACTGAAGCTTTCTTT,CASSLDQNTEAFF
17,TRBV4-3,NA,TRBJ2-1,NA,TGCGCCAGCAGCCAAGGGTCCGGGGGGCCCCCCCACAATGAGCAGTTCTTC,CASSQGSGGPPHNEQFF
16,TRBV9,TRBD1,TRBJ1-2,NA,TGTGCCAGCAGCGTAGCCGGACCCGGGACAGGGCCTGGCTACACCTTC,CASSVAGPGTGPGYTF
13,TRBV5-1,NA,TRBJ1-1,few,TGCGCCAGCAGCTATCGAGAGGGCGCTGAAGCTTTCTTT,CASSYREGAEAFF
16,TRBV4-1,TRBD2,TRBJ2-3,few,TGCGCCAGCAGCCAAGAGACTAGCGGGGGCACGAATACGCAGTATTTT,CASSQETSGGTNTQYF
13,TRBV5-6,NA,TRBJ1-5,NA,TGTGCCAGCAGCTTGTGGGAGAATCAGCCCCAGCATTTT,CASSLWENQPQHF